This T cell receptor (beta chain) was retrieved from a study of response to subunit inactivated influenza vaccine (dated by TCRdb to the late 2010s). About the study as a whole: Deep quantitative profiling of the T cell receptor repertoire was used in the study to follow responses to a trivalent subunit inactivated influenza vaccine.

What the research found in general, with its limitations: The authors suggested that each seasonal influenza vaccination may recruit only a limited number of new T cells.

Library preparation used RT-PCR. These reads were obtained on an Illumina HiSeq 2500. TCRdb itself trimmed the public reads at Q25 with fastp, ran MiXCR and retained productive beta chains. When rows share a CDR3 protein, they turn into one entry using the most common DNA and genes. The sample profile shows about 800,000 distinct CDR3 sequences; 21% of them were found once. The ten largest clones take up around 9.6% of the sample. A word on this clonotype: The specificity of this receptor is unknown. No much larger clonotype is one base removed from it; base qualities were not supplied.

The CDR3 sequence holds 16 residues, the cysteine and phenylalanine included. Just CDR3 DNA is preserved here, 48 bases in frame from base 1. CDR1 and CDR2, looked up from the germline V gene (reference sequence), are LNHDA and SQIVND. V lost 0 bases and J lost 6 bases; the stretch between them is 17 bases long. Sequencing used PBMCs from blood, obtained 5 days after vaccination. The rearranged segments are TRBV19 and TRBJ1-1; a tentative D call is TRBD1 (5 bases match). This TCR was sampled from a man aged 45-65 years who received an inactivated influenza vaccine. Donor details come from another sample of the same person, matched by shared clones. The sequenced DNA is TGTGCCAGTAGTATAGATCATAACAGGAGGATCGCTGAAGCTTTCTTT. This yields the protein CASSIDHNRRIAEAFF. Joined to the reference TRBV19 and TRBJ1-1 proteins, this CDR3 gives the full variable domain: DGGITQSPKYLFRKEGQNVTLSCEQNLNHDAMYWYRQDPGQGLRLIYYSQIVNDFQKGDIAEGYSVSREKKESFPLTVTSAQKNPTAFYLCASSIDHNRRIAEAFFGQGTRLTVV.